This is a list of T cell receptor beta chains from one sample in a study of shared clonotypes between healthy human individuals. Method: immunoSEQ multiplex PCR; TCRdb's copy keeps in-frame clones and lacks some. The sample lists 110,000 or so clones, 68% occurring once. Sequencing used memory CD8+ T cells sorted from blood. Receptor source: a woman aged 25 to 39 in good health. Both conserved end residues are part of each CDR3. The D gene is left open where the match is weak. Not every row has a clone size; where given, it reads once, few, many or a size class.

clone_size j_call v_call d_call cdr3_nt cdr3_aa
. TRBJ2-6 TRBV6-5 . TGTGCCAGCAGTTACAACTGGGATGGGGCCAACGTCCTGACTTTC CASSYNWDGANVLTF
. TRBJ1-5 TRBV6-1 . TGTGCCAGCGCTATATACTGGGACAATCAGCCCCAGCATTTT CASAIYWDNQPQHF
. TRBJ2-7 TRBV7-8 TRBD2 TGTGCCAGCAGCCTAGCGGAGACTAGCGGGAGGGTATTCTCCTACGAGCAGTACTTC CASSLAETSGRVFSYEQYF
. TRBJ1-1 TRBV4-2 . TGTGCCAGCAGCTTCAGGGGTAAGGGAATGAACACTGAAGCTTTCTTT CASSFRGKGMNTEAFF
. TRBJ1-1 TRBV18 . TGTGCCAGCTCACGAGAGACAGGTCTGAACACTGAAGCTTTCTTT CASSRETGLNTEAFF
. TRBJ2-1 TRBV7-2 TRBD2 TGTGCCAGCAGCTCGGCGGGAGGTGAGCAGTTCTTC CASSSAGGEQFF
few TRBJ2-7 TRBV2 TRBD1 TGTGCCAGCAGTCGTACAGGGGGTTCCTACGAGCAGTACTTC CASSRTGGSYEQYF
few TRBJ2-7 TRBV25-1 TRBD2 TGTGCCAGCAGTGGAAATAGCGGGAGTAACTACGAGCAGTACTTC CASSGNSGSNYEQYF
. TRBJ2-7 TRBV5-4 TRBD1 TGTGCCAGCAGACCAGACAGGGGACGACTATACGAGCAGTACTTC CASRPDRGRLYEQYF
. TRBJ2-7 TRBV19 . TGTGCCAGTAGCCCCATGGGAGGGACATCCTACGAGCAGTACTTC CASSPMGGTSYEQYF
. TRBJ2-5 TRBV29-1 . TGCAGCGTTGCCAGGGACGGGGAGACCCAGTACTTC CSVARDGETQYF
. TRBJ2-7 TRBV6-1 TRBD2 TGTGCCAGCAGTGGACTAGCGGTTGGCTACGAGCAGTACTTC CASSGLAVGYEQYF
once TRBJ2-7 TRBV19 . TGTGCCAGTAGTATGGGAGGGAGAGGGGGCAACGAGCAGTACTTC CASSMGGRGGNEQYF
. TRBJ1-5 TRBV19 TRBD1 TGTGCCAGTGCTTTGATGCAGGGGGATGATCAGCCCCAGCATTTT CASALMQGDDQPQHF
once TRBJ2-1 TRBV25-1 . TGTGCCAGCAGTGCAGCCGGGACAACCTTTGGTGAGCAGTTCTTC CASSAAGTTFGEQFF